The sample holds one count of the clone carrying this T cell receptor beta chain. Its antigen is unknown. This entry comes from a study of T cell responses to AZD1222 COVID-19 vaccine. Study-level findings and limits: Increases in Spike-specific TCR breadth and depth were seen after two AZD1222 doses. Clonal diversity may have been underestimated in mostly white British donors.

Assay used: immunoSEQ multiplex PCR; TCRdb lists only in-frame clones, some missing. The sample carries approximately 160,000 clones, around 91% recorded once. The sequence came from an adult in good health. Sequencing was performed on peripheral blood, taken on day 0 of AZD1222 vaccination.

CDR3 loop: CASRWGADSSNTGELFF. As DNA, the CDR3 is TGTGCCAGTAGATGGGGGGCGGACAGTTCGAACACCGGGGAGCTGTTTTTT. The rearrangement links TRBV19 to TRBJ2-2; D possibly matches TRBD1 or TRBD2 (6 bases each). Trimming stripped 6 bases from V and 0 bases from J, with 17 bases between. This CDR3 contains 17 residues. Germline V gene sequence: CDR1 LNHDA, CDR2 SQIVND (reference sequence). The full variable domain, rest sourced from reference TRBV19 and TRBJ2-2, is DGGITQSPKYLFRKEGQNVTLSCEQNLNHDAMYWYRQDPGQGLRLIYYSQIVNDFQKGDIAEGYSVSREKKESFPLTVTSAQKNPTAFYLCASRWGADSSNTGELFFGEGSRLTVL.